This TCR beta chain was recovered during a study of T cells in Graves' hyperthyroidism and ophthalmopathy. Broader study findings: In validation, the model predicted ophthalmopathy. These predictions came a median approximately 5.9 months before onset. A model using 13 V-J features told ophthalmopathy apart from stable hyperthyroidism. Most thyroid clonotypes with frequency above 0.001 were detected in blood.

Germline CDR1 reads MDHEN; CDR2 reads SYDVKM. The CDR3 extends over 16 amino acids. J lost 4 bases, V lost 7 bases, and 9 bases had no gene match. Researchers amplified the TCR beta CDR3 regions from RNA transcripts. The HTBI primer set served for first-round RT-PCR of the TCR CDR3. TCRdb itself ran the multiplex PCR reads through MiXCR, one entry per CDR3 protein. Of roughly 400,000 distinct CDR3 sequences detected, 20% to 25% appear once; the ten largest clones hold about 73%. This clonotype was counted ten times or more. Antigen specificity is unknown. Material: blood. The chain carries TRBV28 and TRBJ2-3; 12 bases align to TRBD1. This TCR was sampled from a man over 45 with Graves' hyperthyroidism. The CDR3 sequence: CASTRAGTGGSDTQYF. DNA for the CDR3: TGTGCCAGCACTCGTGCCGGGACAGGGGGCTCAGATACGCAGTATTTT.